Each of the 14 T cell receptor beta chains below was sequenced from the same sample in a study of shared T cell receptors in the human thymus. TCRdb keeps only in-frame clones here, not all; method: immunoSEQ multiplex PCR. The sample carries about 500,000 clones, about 84% recorded once. The same data also went into a second study, on human thymus T cells.

Sequencing was done on a sample of thymocytes. These receptors were collected from a boy under two years old with a congenital heart defect.

The chain links TRBV9 to TRBJ2-1; TRBD2 might be the D (6 bases). The V gene lost 0 bases and the J gene lost 6 bases, with 10 bases spanning the gap. The CDR3 sequence is 14 residues long. Looked up from germline, CDR1 is SGDLS and CDR2 is YYNGEE. The DNA of the CDR3 is TGTGCCAGCAGCGTAGCGGGAGAGAGCAATGAGCAGTTCTTC. It encodes CASSVAGESNEQFF.

The chain couples TRBV5-4 to TRBJ2-3, with 7 nucleotides matching TRBD2. Germline V gene data show CDR1 as SGHNT and CDR2 as YYREEE (reference sequence). The CDR3 totals 12 residues. The J segment lost 4 bases and the V segment lost 7 bases, leaving 3 bases of the junction unmatched. The CDR3 is CASSSGSDTQYF. The CDR3 bases are TGTGCCAGCTCTAGCGGATCAGATACGCAGTATTTT.

The chain links TRBV7-4 to TRBJ1-5; weak D call: TRBD1 (5 bases). V was cut by 4 bases and J by 5 bases, with 18 bases left in between. The CDR3 contains 16 residues. Germline CDR1 reads SGHVT; CDR2 reads SQSDAQ. The CDR3 loop reads CASSYFGFRVHQPQHF. The CDR3 DNA is TGTGCCAGCAGCTATTTCGGTTTCAGGGTTCATCAGCCCCAGCATTTT.

This chain uses TRBV9 with TRBJ2-3, with D maybe TRBD2 (5 bases). V lost 2 bases and J lost 4, with 26 bases in between. Germline V gives CDR1 SGDLS, CDR2 YYNGEE. The CDR3 is made up of 19 amino acids. CDR3 region: CASSVGQMRRSGVPDTQYF. The CDR3, as DNA: TGTGCCAGCAGCGTCGGGCAGATGAGGCGGAGCGGAGTACCAGATACGCAGTATTTT. The entire variable domain, with the rest obtained from reference TRBV9 and TRBJ2-3, is as follows: DSGVTQTPKHLITATGQRVTLRCSPRSGDLSVYWYQQSLDQGLQFLIQYYNGEERAKGNILERFSAQQFPDLHSELNLSSLELGDSALYFCASSVGQMRRSGVPDTQYFGPGTRLTVL.

The J gene is TRBJ1-5, the V gene TRBV4-2; 9 bases line up with TRBD1. Germline V CDR1 and CDR2: LGHNA, YNFKEQ. CDR3 size: 15 residues. V shed 4 bases, J shed 2 bases, and the junction held 3 bases outside the gene matches. In DNA, the CDR3 is TGTGCCAGCAGCCGGGACAGGGTAGGCAATCAGCCCCAGCATTTT. Translated: CASSRDRVGNQPQHF.

This rearrangement joins TRBV14 to TRBJ2-1, with 10 bases identical to TRBD2. CDR1 and CDR2 from the germline V gene are SGHDN and FVKESK. The CDR3 has 19 amino acids. The trim removed 4 bases at V and 9 bases at J, leaving 21 bases unmatched. CDR3 bases: TGTGCCAGCAGCCCCCGCCTCCGGGGGATAGCGGGGGGCCTAGGTGAGCAGTTCTTC. The encoded protein is CASSPRLRGIAGGLGEQFF.

The chain is built from TRBV6-4 and TRBJ2-7, with 7 nucleotides matching TRBD2. The CDR3 totals 14 residues. The germline CDR1 and CDR2 sequences are MRHNA and SNTAGT. The trim removed 6 bases at V and 2 bases at J, leaving 7 bases unmatched. CDR3 sequence (DNA): TGTGCCAGCAGGGCGGCTAGCGGCACCTACGAGCAGTACTTC. Protein sequence: CASRAASGTYEQYF.

A single count supports this clone. The genes are TRBV9 and TRBJ2-1; 7 bases map to TRBD2. This CDR3 comprises 14 residues. Trimming removed 4 bases from V and 9 bases from J; junction bases left unmatched: 10. Germline V CDR1 and CDR2: SGDLS, YYNGEE. CDR3 DNA: TGTGCCAGCAGCCTTAGGGGAGGGCCGGTTGAGCAGTTCTTC. Residues: CASSLRGGPVEQFF.

The chain links TRBV15 to TRBJ1-3; a possible D gene is TRBD1 (5 bases). V lost 0 bases, J lost 2 bases, and 14 bases lay in between. Per the germline V gene, CDR1 is LNHNV and CDR2 is YYDKDF (reference sequence). This CDR3 is built from 17 residues. The CDR3 loop is CATSRDSGTGTGNTIYF. The DNA for the CDR3 is TGTGCCACCAGCAGAGATTCGGGGACTGGGACTGGAAACACCATATATTTT.

The chain combines TRBV12-5 with TRBJ1-5, with D possibly matching TRBD1 (5 bases). Germline lookup yields CDR1 LGHNT and CDR2 FRNRAP. Trimming removed 4 bases from V and 5 bases from J, with 15 bases in between. The CDR3 has 15 amino acids. The CDR3 nucleotides are TGTGCTAGTGGTTGGGGGGACTGGTACTATCAGCCCCAGCATTTT. Protein product: CASGWGDWYYQPQHF.

This clone has just one count. The CDR3 reads CASSLSRTGHNEQFF. CDR3 in DNA: TGTGCCAGCAGCTTATCGCGGACGGGACATAATGAGCAGTTCTTC. The V gene is TRBV7-9, the J gene TRBJ2-1; weak D call: TRBD1 (6 bases). V was cut by 2 bases and J by 7 bases, with 15 bases left in between. From germline, CDR1 is SEHNR and CDR2 FQNEAQ (reference sequence). The CDR3 is 15 amino acids. Drawing the rest from reference TRBV7-9 and TRBJ2-1, the complete variable domain is DTGVSQNPRHKITKRGQNVTFRCDPISEHNRLYWYRQTLGQGPEFLTYFQNEAQLEKSRLLSDRFSAERPKGSFSTLEIQRTEQGDSAMYLCASSLSRTGHNEQFFGPGTRLTVL.

V usage is TRBV25-1 and J usage is TRBJ1-3; a weak D match, TRBD1 (6 bases). The CDR3 contains 15 residues. CDR1 MGHDK and CDR2 SYGVNS come from the germline V gene. V lost 4 bases and J 4 bases, leaving 14 bases between the germline ends. CDR3 region: CASSVTGSGGNTIYF. For the CDR3, the DNA is TGTGCCAGCAGTGTAACAGGGTCGGGGGGAAACACCATATATTTT.

The chain joins TRBV29-1 to TRBJ2-7, with D possibly TRBD2 on 7 matching bases. This CDR3 comprises 14 residues. Trimming pared 7 bases from V and 4 bases from J, leaving 20 bases between. In germline, CDR1 is SQVTM, CDR2 ANQGSEA. Here the CDR3 reads CSAGEGGGRYEQYF. The CDR3, as DNA: TGCAGCGCCGGGGAGGGAGGGGGGAGATACGAGCAGTACTTC.

The J gene is TRBJ2-5, the V gene TRBV4-2; 7 positions agree with TRBD2. CDR3 length: 17 amino acids. Germline CDR1 and CDR2: LGHNA and YNFKEQ. Trimming cost V 8 bases and J 2 bases; bases outside gene matches: 17. CDR3 bases: TGTGCCAGCCGTCCGAGTGATAAGCAAGCGGGGCAAGAGACCCAGTACTTC. Its translation is CASRPSDKQAGQETQYF.